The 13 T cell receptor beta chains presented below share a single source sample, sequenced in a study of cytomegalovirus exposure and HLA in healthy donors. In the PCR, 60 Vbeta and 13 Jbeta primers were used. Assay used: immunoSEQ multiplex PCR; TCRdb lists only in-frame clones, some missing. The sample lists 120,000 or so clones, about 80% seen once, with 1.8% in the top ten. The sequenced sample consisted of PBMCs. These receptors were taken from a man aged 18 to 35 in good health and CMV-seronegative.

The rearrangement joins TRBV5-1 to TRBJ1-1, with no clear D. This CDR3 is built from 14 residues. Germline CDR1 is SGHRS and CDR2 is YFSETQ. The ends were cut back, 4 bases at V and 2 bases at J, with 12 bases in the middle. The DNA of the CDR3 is TGCGCCAGCAGCCCGGCTCGGGGTAACACTGAAGCTTTCTTT. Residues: CASSPARGNTEAFF.

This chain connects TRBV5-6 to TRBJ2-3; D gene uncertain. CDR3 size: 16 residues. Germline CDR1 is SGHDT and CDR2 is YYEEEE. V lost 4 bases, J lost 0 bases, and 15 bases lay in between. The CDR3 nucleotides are TGTGCCAGCAGCACCCCTGACTCGGCTAGCACAGATACGCAGTATTTT. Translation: CASSTPDSASTDTQYF. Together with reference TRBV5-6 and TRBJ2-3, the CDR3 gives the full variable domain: DAGVTQSPTHLIKTRGQQVTLRCSPKSGHDTVSWYQQALGQGPQFIFQYYEEEERQRGNFPDRFSGHQFPNYSSELNVNALLLGDSALYLCASSTPDSASTDTQYFGPGTRLTVL.

The CDR3 DNA reads TGTGCCACCCGTACCGGGACTACGAGGGGGAATGAAAAACTGTTTTTT. This sequence encodes CATRTGTTRGNEKLFF. The gene calls are TRBV19 and TRBJ1-4, with D possibly being TRBD1 (6 bases). The V and J ends lost 10 bases and 5 bases respectively, with 23 bases between them. The V gene's germline CDR1 is LNHDA and CDR2 SQIVND (reference sequence). This CDR3 is 16 amino acids long.

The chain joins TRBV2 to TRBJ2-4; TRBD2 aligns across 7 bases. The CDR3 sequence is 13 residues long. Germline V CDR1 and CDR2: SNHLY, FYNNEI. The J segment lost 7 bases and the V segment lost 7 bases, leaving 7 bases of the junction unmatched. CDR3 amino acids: CASTLGGGNIQYF. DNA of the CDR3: TGTGCCAGCACCCTGGGGGGAGGGAACATTCAGTACTTC.

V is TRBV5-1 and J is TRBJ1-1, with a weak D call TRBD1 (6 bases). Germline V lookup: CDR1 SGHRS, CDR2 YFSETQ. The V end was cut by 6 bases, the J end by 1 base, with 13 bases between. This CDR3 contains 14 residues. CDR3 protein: CASKSQQGNTEAFF. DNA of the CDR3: TGCGCCAGCAAGTCACAACAGGGGAACACTGAAGCTTTCTTT.

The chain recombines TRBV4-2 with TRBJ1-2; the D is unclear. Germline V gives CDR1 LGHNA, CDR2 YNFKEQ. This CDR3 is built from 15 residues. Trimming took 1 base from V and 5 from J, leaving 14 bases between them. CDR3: CASSQALGPQYGYTF. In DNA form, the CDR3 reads TGTGCCAGCAGCCAAGCGCTTGGGCCGCAATATGGCTACACCTTC.

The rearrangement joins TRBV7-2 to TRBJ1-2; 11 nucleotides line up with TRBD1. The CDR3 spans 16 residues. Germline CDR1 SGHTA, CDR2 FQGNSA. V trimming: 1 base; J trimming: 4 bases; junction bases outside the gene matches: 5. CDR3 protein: CASSLEGTGGVYGYTF. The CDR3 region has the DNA TGTGCCAGCAGCTTAGAAGGGACAGGGGGGGTCTATGGCTACACCTTC.

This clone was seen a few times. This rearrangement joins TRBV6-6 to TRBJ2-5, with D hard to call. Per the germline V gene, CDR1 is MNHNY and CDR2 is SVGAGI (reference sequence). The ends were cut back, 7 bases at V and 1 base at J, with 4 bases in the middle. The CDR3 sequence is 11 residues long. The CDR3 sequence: CASTLQETQYF. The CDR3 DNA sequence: TGTGCCAGCACCCTCCAAGAGACCCAGTACTTC.

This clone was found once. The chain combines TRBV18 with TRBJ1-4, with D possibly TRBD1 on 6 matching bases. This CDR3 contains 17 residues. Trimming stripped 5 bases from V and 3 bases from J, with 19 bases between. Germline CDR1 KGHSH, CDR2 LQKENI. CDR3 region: CASSRLSQGSANEKLFF. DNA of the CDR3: TGTGCCAGCTCAAGGCTCTCACAGGGTTCCGCTAATGAAAAACTGTTTTTT.

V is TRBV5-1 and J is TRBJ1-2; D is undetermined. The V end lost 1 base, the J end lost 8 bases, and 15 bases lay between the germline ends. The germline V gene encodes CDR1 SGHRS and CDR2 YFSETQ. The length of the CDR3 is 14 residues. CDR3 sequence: CASSLSATPSGYTF. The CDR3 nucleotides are TGCGCCAGCAGCTTGTCCGCAACACCGTCCGGCTACACCTTC.

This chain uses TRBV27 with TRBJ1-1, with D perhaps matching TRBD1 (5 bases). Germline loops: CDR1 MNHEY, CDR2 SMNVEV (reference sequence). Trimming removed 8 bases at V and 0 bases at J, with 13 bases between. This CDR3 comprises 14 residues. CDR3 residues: CASATGVLNTEAFF. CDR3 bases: TGTGCCAGCGCCACAGGAGTTTTGAACACTGAAGCTTTCTTT.

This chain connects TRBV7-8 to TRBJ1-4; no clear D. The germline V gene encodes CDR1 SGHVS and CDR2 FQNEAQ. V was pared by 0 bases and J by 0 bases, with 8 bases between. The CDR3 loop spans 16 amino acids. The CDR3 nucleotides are TGTGCCAGCAGCTTAGCGAGGAGGACAACTAATGAAAAACTGTTTTTT. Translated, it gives CASSLARRTTNEKLFF.

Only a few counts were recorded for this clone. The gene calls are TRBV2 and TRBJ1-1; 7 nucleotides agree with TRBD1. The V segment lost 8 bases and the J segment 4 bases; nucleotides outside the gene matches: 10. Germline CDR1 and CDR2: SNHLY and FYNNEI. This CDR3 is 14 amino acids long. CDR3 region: CASLPESGGTEAFF. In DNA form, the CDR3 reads TGTGCCAGCTTACCGGAATCAGGGGGCACTGAAGCTTTCTTT.